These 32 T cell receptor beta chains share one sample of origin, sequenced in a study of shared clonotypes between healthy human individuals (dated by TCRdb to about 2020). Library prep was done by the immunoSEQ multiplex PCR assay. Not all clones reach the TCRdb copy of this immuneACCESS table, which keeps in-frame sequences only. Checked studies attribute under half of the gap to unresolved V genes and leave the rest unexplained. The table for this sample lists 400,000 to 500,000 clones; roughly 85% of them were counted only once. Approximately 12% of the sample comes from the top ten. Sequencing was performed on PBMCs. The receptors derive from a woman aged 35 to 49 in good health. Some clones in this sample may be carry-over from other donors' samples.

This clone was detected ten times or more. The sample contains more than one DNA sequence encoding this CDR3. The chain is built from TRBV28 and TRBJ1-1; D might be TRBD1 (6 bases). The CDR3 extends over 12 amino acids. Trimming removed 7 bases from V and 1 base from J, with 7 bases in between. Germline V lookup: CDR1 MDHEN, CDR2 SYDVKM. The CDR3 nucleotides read TGTGCCAGCAAGACAGGGAACACTGAAGCTTTCTTT. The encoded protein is CASKTGNTEAFF.

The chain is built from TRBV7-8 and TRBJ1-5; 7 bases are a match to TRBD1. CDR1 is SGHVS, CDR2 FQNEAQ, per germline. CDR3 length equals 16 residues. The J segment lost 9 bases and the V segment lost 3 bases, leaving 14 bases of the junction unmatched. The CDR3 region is CASSFSRGQGGRPQHF. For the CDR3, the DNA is TGTGCCAGCAGCTTTTCTAGGGGGCAGGGAGGGAGGCCCCAGCATTTT.

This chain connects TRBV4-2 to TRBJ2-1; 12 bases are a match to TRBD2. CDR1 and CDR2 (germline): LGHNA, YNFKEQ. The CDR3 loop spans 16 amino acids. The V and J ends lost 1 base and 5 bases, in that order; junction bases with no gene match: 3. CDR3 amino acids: CASSQVRLAGDNEQFF. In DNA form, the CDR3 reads TGTGCCAGCAGCCAAGTTAGACTAGCGGGAGACAATGAGCAGTTCTTC.

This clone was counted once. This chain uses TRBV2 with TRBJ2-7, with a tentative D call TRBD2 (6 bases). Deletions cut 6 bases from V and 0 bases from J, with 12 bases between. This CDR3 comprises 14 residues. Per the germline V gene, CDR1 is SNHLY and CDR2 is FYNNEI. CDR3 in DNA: TGTGCCAGCAGGGAGGGACTGTCCTCCTACGAGCAGTACTTC. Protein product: CASREGLSSYEQYF.

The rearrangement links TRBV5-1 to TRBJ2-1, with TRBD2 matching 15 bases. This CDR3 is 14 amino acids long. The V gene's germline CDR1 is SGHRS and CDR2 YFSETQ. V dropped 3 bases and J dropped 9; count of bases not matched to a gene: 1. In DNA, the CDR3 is TGCGCCAGCAGCTGGACTAGCGGGAGGGTTGAGCAGTTCTTC. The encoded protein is CASSWTSGRVEQFF.

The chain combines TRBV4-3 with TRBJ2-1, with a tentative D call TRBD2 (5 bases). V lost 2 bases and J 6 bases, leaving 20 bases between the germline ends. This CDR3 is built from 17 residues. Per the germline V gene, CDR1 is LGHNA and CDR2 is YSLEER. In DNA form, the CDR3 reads TGCGCCAGCAGCCAATTCTTTCTAGTCCGGGGTGGCAATGAGCAGTTCTTC. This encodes CASSQFFLVRGGNEQFF.

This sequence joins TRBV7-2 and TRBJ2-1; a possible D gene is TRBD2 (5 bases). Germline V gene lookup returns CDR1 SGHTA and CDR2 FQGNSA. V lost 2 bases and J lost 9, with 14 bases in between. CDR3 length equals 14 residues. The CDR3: CASSLSPVAGEQFF. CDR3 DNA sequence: TGTGCCAGCAGCTTATCTCCCGTGGCGGGTGAGCAGTTCTTC.

This CDR3 reads CASGASGGREQFF. CDR3 sequence (DNA): TGTGCTAGTGGTGCGTCAGGGGGGAGGGAGCAGTTCTTC. This rearrangement joins TRBV12-5 to TRBJ2-1, with D possibly being TRBD1 (7 bases). CDR1 and CDR2 (germline): LGHNT, FRNRAP. The V end was cut by 5 bases, the J end by 10 bases, with 15 bases between. The CDR3 loop spans 13 amino acids.

CDR3 sequence reads: CASSQDMAGVADTQYF. The CDR3 nucleotides read TGTGCCAGCAGCCAAGATATGGCGGGAGTTGCAGATACGCAGTATTTT. The V and J genes are TRBV14 and TRBJ2-3; 7 nucleotides match TRBD2. Germline assignment: CDR1 SGHDN and CDR2 FVKESK. J gave up 4 bases and V 0 bases, and 7 bases lay outside the gene matches. The CDR3 covers 16 residues.

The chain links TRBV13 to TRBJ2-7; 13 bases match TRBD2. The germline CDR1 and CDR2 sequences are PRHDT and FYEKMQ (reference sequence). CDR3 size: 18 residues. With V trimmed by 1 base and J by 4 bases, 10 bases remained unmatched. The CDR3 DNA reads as TGTGCCAGCAGCTTAGTAAGTCCCGGACTAGCGGGAGCTTACGAGCAGTACTTC. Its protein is CASSLVSPGLAGAYEQYF.

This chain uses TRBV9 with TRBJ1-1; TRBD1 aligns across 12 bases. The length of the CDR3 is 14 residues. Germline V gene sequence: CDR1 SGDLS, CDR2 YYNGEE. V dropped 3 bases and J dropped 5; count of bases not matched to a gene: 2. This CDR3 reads CASSGDRGRTEAFF. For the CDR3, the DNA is TGTGCCAGCAGCGGGGACAGGGGGCGGACTGAAGCTTTCTTT.

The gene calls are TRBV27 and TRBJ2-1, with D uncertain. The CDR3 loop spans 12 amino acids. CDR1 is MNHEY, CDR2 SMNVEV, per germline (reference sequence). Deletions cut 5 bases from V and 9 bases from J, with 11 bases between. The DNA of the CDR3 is TGTGCCAGCAGTACTACCCCAGGTGAGCAGTTCTTC. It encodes CASSTTPGEQFF.

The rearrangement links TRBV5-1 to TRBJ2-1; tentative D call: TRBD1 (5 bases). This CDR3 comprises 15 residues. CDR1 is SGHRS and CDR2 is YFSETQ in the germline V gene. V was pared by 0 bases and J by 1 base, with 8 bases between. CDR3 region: CASSLGGPSYNEQFF. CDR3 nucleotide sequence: TGCGCCAGCAGCTTGGGGGGCCCTTCCTACAATGAGCAGTTCTTC.

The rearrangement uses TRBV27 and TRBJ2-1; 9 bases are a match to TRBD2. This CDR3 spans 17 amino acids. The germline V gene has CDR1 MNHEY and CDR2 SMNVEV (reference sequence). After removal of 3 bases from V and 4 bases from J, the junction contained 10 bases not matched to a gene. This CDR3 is CASSFTSRAGGYNEQFF. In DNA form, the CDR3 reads TGTGCCAGCAGTTTTACGAGTAGGGCGGGAGGGTACAATGAGCAGTTCTTC.

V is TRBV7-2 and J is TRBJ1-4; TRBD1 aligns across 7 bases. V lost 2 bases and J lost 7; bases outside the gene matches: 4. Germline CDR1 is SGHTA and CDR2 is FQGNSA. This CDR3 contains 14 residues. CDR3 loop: CASSLTGVGEKLFF. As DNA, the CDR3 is TGTGCCAGCAGCTTAACAGGGGTTGGTGAAAAACTGTTTTTT.

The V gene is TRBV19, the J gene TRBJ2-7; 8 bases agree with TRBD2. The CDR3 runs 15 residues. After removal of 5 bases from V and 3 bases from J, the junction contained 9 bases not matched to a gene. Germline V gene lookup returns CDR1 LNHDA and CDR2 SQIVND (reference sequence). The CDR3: CASSAGRDGHYEQYF. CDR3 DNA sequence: TGTGCCAGTAGTGCCGGGAGGGACGGTCACTACGAGCAGTACTTC.

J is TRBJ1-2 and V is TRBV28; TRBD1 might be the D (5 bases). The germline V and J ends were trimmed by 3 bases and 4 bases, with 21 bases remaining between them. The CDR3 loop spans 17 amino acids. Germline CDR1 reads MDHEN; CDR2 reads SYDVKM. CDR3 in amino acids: CASSLGTVIPRLYGYTF. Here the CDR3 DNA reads TGTGCCAGCAGTTTGGGGACTGTTATACCTCGTCTCTATGGCTACACCTTC.

As DNA, the CDR3 is TGTGCCAGCTCACCGAGTGGGAGTCAGCCCCAGCATTTT. Translated: CASSPSGSQPQHF. The V call is TRBV18, the J call TRBJ1-5, with D unresolved. CDR3 length equals 13 residues. V lost 3 bases and J lost 6, with 9 bases in between. The germline gives CDR1 KGHSH, CDR2 LQKENI.

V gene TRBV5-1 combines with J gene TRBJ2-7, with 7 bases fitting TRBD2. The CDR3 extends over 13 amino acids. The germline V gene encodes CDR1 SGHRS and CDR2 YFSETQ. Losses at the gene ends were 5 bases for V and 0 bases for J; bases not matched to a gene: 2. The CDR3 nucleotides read TGCGCCAGCAGGTCTAGCGGCTCCTACGAGCAGTACTTC. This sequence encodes CASRSSGSYEQYF.

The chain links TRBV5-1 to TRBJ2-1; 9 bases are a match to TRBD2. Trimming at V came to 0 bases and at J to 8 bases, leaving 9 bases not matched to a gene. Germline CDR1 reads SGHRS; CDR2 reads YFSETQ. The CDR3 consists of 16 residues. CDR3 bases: TGCGCCAGCAGCTTGGCCGGTAGCGGGAGTTTCGATGAGCAGTTCTTC. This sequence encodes CASSLAGSGSFDEQFF.

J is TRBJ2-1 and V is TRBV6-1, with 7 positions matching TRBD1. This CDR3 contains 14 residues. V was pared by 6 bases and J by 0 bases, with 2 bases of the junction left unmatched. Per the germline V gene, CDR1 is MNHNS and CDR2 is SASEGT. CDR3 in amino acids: CASRGQNSYNEQFF. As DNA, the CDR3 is TGTGCCAGCAGGGGACAGAACTCCTACAATGAGCAGTTCTTC.

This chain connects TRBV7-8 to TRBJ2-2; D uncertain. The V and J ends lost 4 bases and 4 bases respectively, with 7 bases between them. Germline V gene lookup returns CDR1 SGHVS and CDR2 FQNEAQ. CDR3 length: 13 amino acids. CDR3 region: CASSSQFTGELFF. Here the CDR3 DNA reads TGTGCCAGCAGCTCACAGTTCACCGGGGAGCTGTTTTTT.

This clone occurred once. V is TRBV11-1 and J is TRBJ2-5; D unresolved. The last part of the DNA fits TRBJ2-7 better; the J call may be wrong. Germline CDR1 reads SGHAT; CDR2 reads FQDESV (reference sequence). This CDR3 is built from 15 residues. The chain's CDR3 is CASSPRDMGAYEQYF. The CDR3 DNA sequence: TGTGCCAGCAGCCCCCGCGACATGGGTGCCTACGAGCAGTACTTC.

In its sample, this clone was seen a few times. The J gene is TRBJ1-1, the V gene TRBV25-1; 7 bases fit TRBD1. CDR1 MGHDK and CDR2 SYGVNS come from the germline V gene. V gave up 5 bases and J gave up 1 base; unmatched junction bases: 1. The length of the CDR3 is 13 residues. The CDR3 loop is CASSWTGNTEAFF. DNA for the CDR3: TGTGCCAGCAGTTGGACAGGGAACACTGAAGCTTTCTTT.

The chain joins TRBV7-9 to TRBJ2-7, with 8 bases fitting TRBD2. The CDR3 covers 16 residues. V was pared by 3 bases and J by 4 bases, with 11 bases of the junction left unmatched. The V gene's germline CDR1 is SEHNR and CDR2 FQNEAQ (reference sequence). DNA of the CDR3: TGTGCCAGCAGCTTGGGAAAGAGCGGGAGTGGGTACGAGCAGTACTTC. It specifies CASSLGKSGSGYEQYF.

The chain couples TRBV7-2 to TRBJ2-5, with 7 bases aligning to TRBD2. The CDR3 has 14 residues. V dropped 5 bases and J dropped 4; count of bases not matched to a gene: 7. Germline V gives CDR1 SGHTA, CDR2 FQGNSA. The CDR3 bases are TGTGCCAGCAGCCGATCAGGGAGGGGAGAGACCCAGTACTTC. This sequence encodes CASSRSGRGETQYF.

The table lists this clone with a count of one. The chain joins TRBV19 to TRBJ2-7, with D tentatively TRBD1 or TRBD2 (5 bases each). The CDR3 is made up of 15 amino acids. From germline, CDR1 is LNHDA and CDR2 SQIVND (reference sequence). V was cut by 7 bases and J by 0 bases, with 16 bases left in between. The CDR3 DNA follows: TGTGCCAGTACCGAACGGGACGGTTACTCCTACGAGCAGTACTTC. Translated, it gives CASTERDGYSYEQYF.

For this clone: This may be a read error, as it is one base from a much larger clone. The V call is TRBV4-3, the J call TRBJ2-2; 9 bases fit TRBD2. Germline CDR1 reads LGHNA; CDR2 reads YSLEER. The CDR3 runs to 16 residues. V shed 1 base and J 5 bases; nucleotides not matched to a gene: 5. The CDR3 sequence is CASSQVSGRRTGELFF. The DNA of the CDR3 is TGCGCCAGCAGCCAAGTCAGCGGGAGGAGAACCGGGGAGCTGTTTTTT.

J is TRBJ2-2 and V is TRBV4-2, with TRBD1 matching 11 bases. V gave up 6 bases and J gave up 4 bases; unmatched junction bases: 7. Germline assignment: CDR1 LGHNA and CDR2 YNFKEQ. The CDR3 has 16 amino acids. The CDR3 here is CASRPGQGASTGELFF. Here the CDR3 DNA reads TGTGCCAGCAGACCAGGACAGGGGGCATCCACCGGGGAGCTGTTTTTT.

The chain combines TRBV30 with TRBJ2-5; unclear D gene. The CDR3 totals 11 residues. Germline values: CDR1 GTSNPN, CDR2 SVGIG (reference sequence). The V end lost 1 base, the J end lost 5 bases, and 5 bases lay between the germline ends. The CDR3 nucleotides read TGTGCCTGGAGTGCGGTGGAGACCCAGTACTTC. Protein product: CAWSAVETQYF.

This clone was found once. CDR3 in DNA: TGTGCCAGCAGCCCGACCGGGACGGTCTATGGCTACACCTTC. Its protein is CASSPTGTVYGYTF. The chain joins TRBV14 to TRBJ1-2; maybe TRBD1 (5 bases). Trimming left V 4 bases short and J 4 bases short, with 13 bases between. From germline, CDR1 is SGHDN and CDR2 FVKESK. The CDR3 totals 14 residues.

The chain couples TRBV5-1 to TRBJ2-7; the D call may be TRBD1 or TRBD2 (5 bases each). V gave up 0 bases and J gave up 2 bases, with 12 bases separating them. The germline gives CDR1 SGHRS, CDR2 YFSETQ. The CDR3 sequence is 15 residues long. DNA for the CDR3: TGCGCCAGCAGCTTGGGGACCGGGGCCACCTACGAGCAGTACTTC. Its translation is CASSLGTGATYEQYF.